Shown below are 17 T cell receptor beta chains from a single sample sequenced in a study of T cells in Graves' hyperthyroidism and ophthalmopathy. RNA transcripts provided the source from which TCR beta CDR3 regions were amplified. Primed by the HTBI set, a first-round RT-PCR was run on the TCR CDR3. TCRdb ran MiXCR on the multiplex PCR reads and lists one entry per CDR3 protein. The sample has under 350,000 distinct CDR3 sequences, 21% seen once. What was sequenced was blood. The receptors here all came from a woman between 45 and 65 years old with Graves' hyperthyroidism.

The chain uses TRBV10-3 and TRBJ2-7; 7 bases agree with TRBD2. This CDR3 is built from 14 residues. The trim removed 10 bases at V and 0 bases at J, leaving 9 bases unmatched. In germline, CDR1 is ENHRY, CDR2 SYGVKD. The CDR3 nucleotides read TGTGCCAGCAGGGAAACTAGCGCCTCCTACGAGCAGTACTTC. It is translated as CASRETSASYEQYF.

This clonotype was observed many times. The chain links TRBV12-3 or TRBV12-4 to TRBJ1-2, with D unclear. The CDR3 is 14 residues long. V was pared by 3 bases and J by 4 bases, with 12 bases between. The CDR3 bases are TGTGCCAGCAGTTTTAAGCGGGGAGTCTATGGCTACACCTTC. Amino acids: CASSFKRGVYGYTF.

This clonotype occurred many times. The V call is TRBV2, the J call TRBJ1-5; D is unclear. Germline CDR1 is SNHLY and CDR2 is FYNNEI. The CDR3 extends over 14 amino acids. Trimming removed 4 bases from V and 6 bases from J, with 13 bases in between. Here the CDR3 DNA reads TGTGCCAGCAGTGGGCAGCCTTCAGGTCAGCCCCAGCATTTT. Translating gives CASSGQPSGQPQHF.

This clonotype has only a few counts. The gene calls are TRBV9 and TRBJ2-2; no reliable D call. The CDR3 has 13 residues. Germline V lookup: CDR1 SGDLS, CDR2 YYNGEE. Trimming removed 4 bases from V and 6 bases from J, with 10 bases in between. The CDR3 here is CASSPQLAGELFF. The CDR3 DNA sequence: TGTGCCAGCAGCCCCCAGTTGGCCGGGGAGCTGTTTTTT.

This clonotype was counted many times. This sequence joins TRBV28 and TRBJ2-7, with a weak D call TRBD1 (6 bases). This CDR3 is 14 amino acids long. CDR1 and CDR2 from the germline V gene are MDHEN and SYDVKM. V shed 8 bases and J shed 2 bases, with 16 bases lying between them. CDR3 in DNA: TGTGCCAGCGGACAGATGCCCTTAACCTACGAGCAGTACTTC. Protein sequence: CASGQMPLTYEQYF.

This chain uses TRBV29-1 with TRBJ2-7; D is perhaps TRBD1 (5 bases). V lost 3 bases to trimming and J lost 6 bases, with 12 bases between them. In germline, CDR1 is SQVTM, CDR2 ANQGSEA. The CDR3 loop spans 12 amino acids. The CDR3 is CSVDAGSSEQYF. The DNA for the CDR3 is TGCAGCGTTGATGCAGGGTCAAGCGAGCAGTACTTC.

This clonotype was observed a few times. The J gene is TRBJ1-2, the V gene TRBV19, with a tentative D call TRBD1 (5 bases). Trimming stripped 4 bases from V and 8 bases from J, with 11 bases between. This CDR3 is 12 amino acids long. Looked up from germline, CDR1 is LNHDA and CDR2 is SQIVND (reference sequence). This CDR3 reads CASSTEEGGYTF. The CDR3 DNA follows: TGTGCCAGTAGTACCGAAGAGGGGGGCTACACCTTC.

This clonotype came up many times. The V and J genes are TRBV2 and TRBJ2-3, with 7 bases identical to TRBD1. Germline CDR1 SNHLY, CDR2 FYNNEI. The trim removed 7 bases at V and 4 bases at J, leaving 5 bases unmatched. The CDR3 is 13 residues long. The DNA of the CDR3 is TGTGCCAGCAAGACAGGGTCATCAGATACGCAGTATTTT. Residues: CASKTGSSDTQYF.

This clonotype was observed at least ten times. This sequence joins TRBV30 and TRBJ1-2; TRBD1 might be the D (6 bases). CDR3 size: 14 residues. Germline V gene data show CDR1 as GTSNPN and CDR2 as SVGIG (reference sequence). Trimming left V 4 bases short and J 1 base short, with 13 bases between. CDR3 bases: TGTGCCTGGAAGGGGGAAGGGTTTAACTATGGCTACACCTTC. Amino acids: CAWKGEGFNYGYTF.

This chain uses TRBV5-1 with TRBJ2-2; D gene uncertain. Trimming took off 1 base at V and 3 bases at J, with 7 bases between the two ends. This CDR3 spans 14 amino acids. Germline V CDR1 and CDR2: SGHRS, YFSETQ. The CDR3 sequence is CASSLRSYTGELFF. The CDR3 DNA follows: TGCGCCAGCAGCTTGCGTTCCTACACCGGGGAGCTGTTTTTT. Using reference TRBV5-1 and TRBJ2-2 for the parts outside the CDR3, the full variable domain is KAGVTQTPRYLIKTRGQQVTLSCSPISGHRSVSWYQQTPGQGLQFLFEYFSETQRNKGNFPGRFSGRQFSNSRSEMNVSTLELGDSALYLCASSLRSYTGELFFGEGSRLTVL.

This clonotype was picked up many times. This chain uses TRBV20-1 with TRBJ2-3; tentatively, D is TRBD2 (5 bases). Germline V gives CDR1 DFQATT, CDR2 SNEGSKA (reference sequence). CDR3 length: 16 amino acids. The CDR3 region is CSQSPAATSSTDTQYF. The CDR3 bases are TGCAGCCAATCCCCAGCGGCCACTTCTAGCACAGATACGCAGTATTTT.

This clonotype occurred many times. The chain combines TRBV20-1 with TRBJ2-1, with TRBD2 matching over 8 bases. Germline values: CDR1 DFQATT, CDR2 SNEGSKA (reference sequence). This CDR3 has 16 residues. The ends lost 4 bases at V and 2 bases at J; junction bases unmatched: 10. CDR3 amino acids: CSATGGVGKAYNEQFF. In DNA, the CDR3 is TGCAGTGCTACGGGAGGGGTCGGGAAGGCCTACAATGAGCAGTTCTTC.

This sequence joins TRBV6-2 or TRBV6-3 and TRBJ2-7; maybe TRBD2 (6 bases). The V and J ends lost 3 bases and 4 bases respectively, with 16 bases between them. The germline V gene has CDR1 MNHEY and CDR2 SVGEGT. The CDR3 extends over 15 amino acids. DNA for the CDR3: TGTGCCAGCAGTTATCCCGGCCAGGGAGGTTACGAGCAGTACTTC. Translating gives CASSYPGQGGYEQYF.

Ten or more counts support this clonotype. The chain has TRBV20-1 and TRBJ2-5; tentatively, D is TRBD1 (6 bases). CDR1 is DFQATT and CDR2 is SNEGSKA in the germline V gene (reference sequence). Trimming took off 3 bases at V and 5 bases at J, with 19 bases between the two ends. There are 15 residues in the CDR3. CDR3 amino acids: CSASNSDSLGETQYF. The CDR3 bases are TGCAGTGCTAGTAACTCGGACAGCCTCGGGGAGACCCAGTACTTC.

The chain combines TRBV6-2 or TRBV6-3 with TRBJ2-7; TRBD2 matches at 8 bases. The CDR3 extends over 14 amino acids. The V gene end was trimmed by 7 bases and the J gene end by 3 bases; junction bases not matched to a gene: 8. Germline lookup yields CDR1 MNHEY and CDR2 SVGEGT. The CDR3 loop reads CASIPFGGGYEQYF. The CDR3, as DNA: TGTGCCAGCATTCCCTTCGGGGGGGGCTACGAGCAGTACTTC.

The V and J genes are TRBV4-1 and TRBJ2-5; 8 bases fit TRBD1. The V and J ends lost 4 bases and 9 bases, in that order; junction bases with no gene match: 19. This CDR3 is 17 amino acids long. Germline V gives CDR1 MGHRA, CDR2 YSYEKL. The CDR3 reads CASSRETTGTGLRAQYF. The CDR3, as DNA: TGCGCCAGCAGCCGGGAAACGACCGGGACAGGCCTTCGAGCCCAGTACTTC.

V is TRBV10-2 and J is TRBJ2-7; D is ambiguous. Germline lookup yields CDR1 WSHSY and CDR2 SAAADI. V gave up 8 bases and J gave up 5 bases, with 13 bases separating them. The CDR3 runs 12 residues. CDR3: CASGRAPNEQYF. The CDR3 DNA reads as TGCGCCAGCGGTAGGGCCCCCAACGAGCAGTACTTC.